These 5 T cell receptor beta chains originate from one sample sequenced in a study of CD8 T cells in Susac syndrome. Random hexamers were used to reverse transcribe 0.5 to 1 ug of RNA. Using its own MiXCR run on the immunoSEQ multiplex PCR reads, TCRdb lists one record per CDR3 protein. The sample yields more than 200,000 distinct CDR3 sequences, around 95% seen once. Sequencing was performed on CD4+ T cells from PBMCs. These receptors came from a human donor with multiple sclerosis.

The genes are TRBV15 and TRBJ2-3; no reliable D call. This CDR3 spans 13 amino acids. V was shortened by 1 base and J by 5 bases, with 7 bases between the two germline ends. The germline V gene has CDR1 LNHNV and CDR2 YYDKDF (reference sequence). CDR3 in amino acids: CATSRGREDTQYF. The CDR3 region has the DNA TGTGCCACCAGCAGAGGAAGGGAAGATACGCAGTATTTT. Full variable domain (remainder filled in from reference TRBV15 and TRBJ2-3): DAMVIQNPRYQVTQFGKPVTLSCSQTLNHNVMYWYQQKSSQAPKLLFHYYDKDFNNEADTPDNFQSRRPNTSFCFLDIRSPGLGDTAMYLCATSRGREDTQYFGPGTRLTVL.

This clonotype was observed a single time. The chain is built from TRBV7-9 and TRBJ2-5, with D maybe TRBD1 (6 bases). This CDR3 contains 15 residues. Per germline, CDR1 SEHNR and CDR2 FQNEAQ (reference sequence). Trimming stripped 3 bases from V and 0 bases from J, with 11 bases between. CDR3 region: CASSLGASYQETQYF. In nucleotides, the CDR3 is TGTGCCAGCAGCTTGGGGGCCTCGTACCAAGAGACCCAGTACTTC. The full variable domain, completed using reference TRBV7-9 and TRBJ2-5, is DTGVSQNPRHKITKRGQNVTFRCDPISEHNRLYWYRQTLGQGPEFLTYFQNEAQLEKSRLLSDRFSAERPKGSFSTLEIQRTEQGDSAMYLCASSLGASYQETQYFGPGTRLLVL.

This clonotype was seen a handful of times. The genes are TRBV18 and TRBJ2-1; no reliable D call. V was pared by 3 bases and J by 5 bases, with 2 bases between. The CDR3 spans 11 residues. Germline CDR1 KGHSH, CDR2 LQKENI. Written as DNA, the CDR3 is TGTGCCAGCTCACCGAACAATGAGCAGTTCTTC. This gives the protein CASSPNNEQFF. Using reference TRBV18 and TRBJ2-1 for the parts outside the CDR3, the full variable domain is NAGVMQNPRHLVRRRGQEARLRCSPMKGHSHVYWYRQLPEEGLKFMVYLQKENIIDESGMPKERFSAEFPKEGPSILRIQQVVRGDSAAYFCASSPNNEQFFGPGTRLTVL.

V usage is TRBV27 and J usage is TRBJ2-5; 11 bases are shared with TRBD1. J was trimmed by 5 bases and V by 3 bases; bases with no gene match: 8. This CDR3 comprises 16 residues. Germline V lookup: CDR1 MNHEY, CDR2 SMNVEV (reference sequence). CDR3 sequence (DNA): TGTGCCAGCAGTTTTTCCGGGACAGGGGGTTTCGAGACCCAGTACTTC. Protein: CASSFSGTGGFETQYF.

Written as DNA, the CDR3 is TGCAGTGCCCCAAAGGGGGGGAGCTACAATGAGCAGTTCTTC. Protein sequence: CSAPKGGSYNEQFF. The V gene is TRBV20-1, the J gene TRBJ2-1, with a possible D match to TRBD2 (7 bases). The V and J ends lost 6 bases and 3 bases respectively, with 15 bases between them. In germline, CDR1 is DFQATT, CDR2 SNEGSKA (reference sequence). This CDR3 contains 14 residues.